This paragraph reports one TCR beta chain. Its recognized antigen is unknown. Nothing much larger sits one base from this clone, and base qualities are not available. This sample stems from a study of shared clonotypes between healthy human individuals (dated by TCRdb to between 2020 and 2021). At the level of the whole study: The cohort included three men and a couple of women between 18 and 49 years of age. Each donor's leukapheresis produced roughly between roughly 0.9 and 9 billion PBMCs. Blood TCR repertoires of five healthy adults were deeply sequenced to estimate repertoire size and the extent of clonotype sharing between individuals. For each donor, CD4 naive and CD4 memory were each run on three plates, CD8 naive on two plates, and CD8 memory on one plate. To increase sequencing depth and limit assay-specific biases, TCR repertoire library preparation and sequencing were carried out by different laboratories using diverse techniques. What the authors observed across the whole study: Incomplete sequencing was indicated by rarefaction of sorted-subset datasets, despite the large sequencing depth. The small number of donors limited the genetic and exposure-history diversity represented. Approximately 5% of naive CD4, more than 3% of naive CD8, 2.3% of memory CD4, and approximately 0.39% of memory CD8 clonotypes were shared across several donors. Higher generation probabilities were observed for clonotypes shared by all four sorted-subset donors than for non-shared clonotypes. Pairwise subsampling led to the expectation that sequencing depth would affect the degree of clonotype sharing among donors. Sampling was limited to blood, and TCR repertoires in tissue likely differ from TCR repertoires in blood. Naive subsets generally had larger estimated clonotype richness than memory subsets.

Using the deep immunoSEQ assay, TCR CDR3 regions were amplified from genomic DNA by multiplex PCR. Extracted genomic DNA from each cell subset was spread evenly across all wells of several immunoSEQ 96-well plates, with each plate serving as a replicate. For sorted subsets, approximately 210 ng genomic DNA, equal to tens of thousands of T cell genomes, was loaded into each replicate PCR. Purified libraries were measured with a Qubit 3.0 fluorometer, size-checked on a Bioanalyzer 2100, and measured again with the KAPA Library Quantification kit. A separate single-read 150-cycle Illumina NextSeq 550 flow cell was used to sequence each immunoSEQ 96-well plate. In the paper's pipeline: The immunoSEQ output contained only junctional sequences without quality scores, so filtering could not match that applied to full-length reads. Sequences were annotated with PyIR, a Python wrapper for IgBLAST v1.9, and V/J genes and CDR3 were assigned using IMGT germline references. Reads were removed for weak V/J assignments (E-value above 1e-6), missing CDR3, stop codons, out-of-frame junctions, or ambiguous translated residues. V3J clonotypes were defined by identical inferred V gene, J gene, and CDR3 amino acid sequence. To compute the percentage overlap between repertoires, the number of shared unique clonotypes was divided by the size of the smaller repertoire. Repertoire richness was assessed with RTK rarefaction, the Chao1 estimator, and Recon v2.1 estimates of unobserved clonotypes. For all TCRbeta clonotypes obtained by the gDNA method from four donors, generation probabilities were computed with OLGA. The source is immuneACCESS, and TCRdb retained only in-frame sequences with V and J called. Part of the clones is not carried over; for the studies checked, unresolved V genes explain less than half of this, and the remainder is unexplained. That table supplies the V and J calls and clone size; D and trimming were determined from the DNA. This sample gives some 2,100,000 clones in total; approximately 96% of them show up just once. The ten largest clonotypes hold less than 0.15% of the sample.

Healthy HIV-negative adults with no recently reported acute infections or vaccinations were included as donors. All donors were Caucasian adults living in Nashville, Tennessee, USA. CD4+ T cells were enriched through magnetic negative selection, after which naive cells were positively selected on CD45RA and the remaining negative fraction served as the memory subset. After blood collection by leukapheresis, PBMCs were isolated using Ficoll-Histopaque density gradient centrifugation and then cryopreserved in the vapor phase of liquid nitrogen. Purity and quantity of every magnetically sorted T cell population were checked by analytical flow cytometry. Each sorted fraction had its genomic DNA isolated and then quantified by UV absorbance on a Nanodrop 2000c. The receptor was isolated from a man aged 18 to 29 in good health. The source material was naive CD4+ T cells sorted from blood. Read against the paper, the sample's cell subset or site label means: CD45RA+ positively selected.

This receptor has the CDR3 CASSGRKGTSNNSPLHF. The DNA sequence is as follows: TGTGCCAGCAGTGGAAGGAAGGGGACGTCCAATAATTCACCCCTCCACTTT. Rearrangement joined TRBV6-1 to TRBJ1-6; a tentative D match to TRBD1 spans 5 bases. The CDR3 numbers 17 residues from cysteine through phenylalanine. Only the CDR3 DNA stays, 51 bases, in frame from base 1. Trimming costs V 4 bases and J 5 bases, and their ends lie 18 bases apart. The germline V gene provides CDR1 MNHNS and CDR2 SASEGT.